This T cell receptor (beta chain) appears in the sequencing data of a study of blood T cell repertoires in COVID-19. Across the study: The study drew acute and convalescent COVID-19 samples from the United States, Italy and Spain.

In the original processing: Amplified reference gene primers provided the basis for estimating nucleated cell counts. Clones were read by immunoSEQ multiplex PCR, and TCRdb kept only the in-frame ones, dropping some. D and trimming come from the DNA, and the V and J calls and clone size come from that table. The table lists tens of thousands of clones, roughly four fifths of them singletons. In Seattle, patients joined the study during active infection and were tracked longitudinally. This CDR3 spans 15 amino acids. The germline V gene encodes CDR1 KGHSH and CDR2 LQKENI. The ends were cut back, 8 bases at V and 3 bases at J, with 16 bases in the middle.

The genes are TRBV18 and TRBJ2-2; the D gene is possibly TRBD2 (5 bases). The sample taken for sequencing was peripheral blood. The clonotype was recovered from a man aged 70-80 years with COVID-19, enrolled during active disease. CDR3 region: CASPTGVGDTGELFF. CDR3 nucleotides: TGTGCCAGCCCCACCGGGGTAGGCGACACCGGGGAGCTGTTTTTT.